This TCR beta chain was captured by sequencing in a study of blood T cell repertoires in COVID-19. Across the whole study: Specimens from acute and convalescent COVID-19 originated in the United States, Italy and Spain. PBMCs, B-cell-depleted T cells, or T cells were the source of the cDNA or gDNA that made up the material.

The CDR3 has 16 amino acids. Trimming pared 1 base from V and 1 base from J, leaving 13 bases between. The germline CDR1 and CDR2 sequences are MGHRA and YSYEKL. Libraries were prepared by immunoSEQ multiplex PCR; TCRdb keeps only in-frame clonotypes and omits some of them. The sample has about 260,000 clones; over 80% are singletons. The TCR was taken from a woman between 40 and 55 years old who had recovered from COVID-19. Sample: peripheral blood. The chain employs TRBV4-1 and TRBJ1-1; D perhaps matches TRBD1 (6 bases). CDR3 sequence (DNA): TGCGCCAGCAGCCAAGTTCAGGGGAGGGAGAACACTGAAGCTTTCTTT. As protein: CASSQVQGRENTEAFF.